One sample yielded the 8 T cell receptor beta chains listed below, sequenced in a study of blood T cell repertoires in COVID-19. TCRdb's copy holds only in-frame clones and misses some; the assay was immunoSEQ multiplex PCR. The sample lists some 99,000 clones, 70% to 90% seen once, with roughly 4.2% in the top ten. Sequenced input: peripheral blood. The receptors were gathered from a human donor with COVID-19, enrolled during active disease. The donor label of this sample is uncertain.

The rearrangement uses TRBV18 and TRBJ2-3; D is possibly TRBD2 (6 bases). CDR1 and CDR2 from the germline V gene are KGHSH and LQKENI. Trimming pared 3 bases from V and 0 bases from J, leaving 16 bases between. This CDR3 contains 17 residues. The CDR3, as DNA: TGTGCCAGCTCACCCCCAAAGGAGGGTCCGAGCACAGATACGCAGTATTTT. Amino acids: CASSPPKEGPSTDTQYF. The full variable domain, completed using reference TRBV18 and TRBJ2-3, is NAGVMQNPRHLVRRRGQEARLRCSPMKGHSHVYWYRQLPEEGLKFMVYLQKENIIDESGMPKERFSAEFPKEGPSILRIQQVVRGDSAAYFCASSPPKEGPSTDTQYFGPGTRLTVL.

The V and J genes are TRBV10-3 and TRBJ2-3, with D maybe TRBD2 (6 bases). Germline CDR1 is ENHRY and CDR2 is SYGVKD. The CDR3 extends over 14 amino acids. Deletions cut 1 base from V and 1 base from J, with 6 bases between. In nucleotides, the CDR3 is TGTGCCATCAGTGAGTGGGGGGGCACAGATACGCAGTATTTT. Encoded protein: CAISEWGGTDTQYF.

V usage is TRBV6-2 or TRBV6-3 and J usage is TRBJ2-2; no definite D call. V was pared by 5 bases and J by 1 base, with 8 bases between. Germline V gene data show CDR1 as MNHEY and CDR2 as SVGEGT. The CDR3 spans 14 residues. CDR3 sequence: CASSRVLNTGELFF. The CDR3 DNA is TGTGCCAGCAGTCGGGTCTTGAACACCGGGGAGCTGTTTTTT.

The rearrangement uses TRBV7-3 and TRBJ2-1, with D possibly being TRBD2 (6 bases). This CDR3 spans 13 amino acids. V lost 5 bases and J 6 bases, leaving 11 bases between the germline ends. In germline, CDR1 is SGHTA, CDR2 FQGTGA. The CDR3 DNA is TGTGCCAGCAGCCTCGGGGAGGTCAATGAGCAGTTCTTC. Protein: CASSLGEVNEQFF.

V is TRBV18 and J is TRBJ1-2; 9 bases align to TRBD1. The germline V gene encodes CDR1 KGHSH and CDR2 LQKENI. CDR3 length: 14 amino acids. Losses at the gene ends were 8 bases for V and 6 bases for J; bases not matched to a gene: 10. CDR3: CASTAEGQGNGYTF. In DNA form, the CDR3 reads TGTGCCAGCACCGCAGAGGGACAGGGTAATGGCTACACCTTC. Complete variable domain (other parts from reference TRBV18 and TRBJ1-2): NAGVMQNPRHLVRRRGQEARLRCSPMKGHSHVYWYRQLPEEGLKFMVYLQKENIIDESGMPKERFSAEFPKEGPSILRIQQVVRGDSAAYFCASTAEGQGNGYTFGSGTRLTVV.

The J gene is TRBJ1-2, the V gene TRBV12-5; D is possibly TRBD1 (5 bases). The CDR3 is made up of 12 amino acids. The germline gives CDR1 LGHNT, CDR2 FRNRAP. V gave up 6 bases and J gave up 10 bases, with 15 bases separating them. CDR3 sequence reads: CASGQSGSLYTF. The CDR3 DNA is TGTGCTAGTGGCCAATCAGGGTCGCTCTACACCTTC.

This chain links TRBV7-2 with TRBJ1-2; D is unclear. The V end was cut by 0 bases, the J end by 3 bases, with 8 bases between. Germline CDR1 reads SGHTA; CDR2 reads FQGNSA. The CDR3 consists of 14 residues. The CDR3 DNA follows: TGTGCCAGCAGCTTAGCTCCAGAACACTATGGCTACACCTTC. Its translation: CASSLAPEHYGYTF.

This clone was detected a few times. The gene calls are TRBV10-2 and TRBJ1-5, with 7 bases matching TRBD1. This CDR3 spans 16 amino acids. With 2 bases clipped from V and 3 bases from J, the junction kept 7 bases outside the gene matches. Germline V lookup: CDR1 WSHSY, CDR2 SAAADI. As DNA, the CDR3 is TGCGCCAGCAGTGAGCGGCAGGGGGTTGACAATCAGCCCCAGCATTTT. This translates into CASSERQGVDNQPQHF.